Presented here are 16 T cell receptor beta chains from one specimen sequenced in a study of blood T cell repertoires in COVID-19. TCRdb's copy holds only in-frame clones and misses some; the assay was immunoSEQ multiplex PCR. Among over 250,000 clones listed, about 73% were seen once. The sample taken for sequencing was peripheral blood. The receptor source for this set is a woman aged 80 or over with acute or convalescent COVID-19.

The V and J genes are TRBV5-1 and TRBJ2-2; D might be TRBD2 (6 bases). V was cut by 2 bases and J by 0 bases, with 11 bases left in between. The CDR3 is made up of 16 amino acids. Germline CDR1 reads SGHRS; CDR2 reads YFSETQ. This CDR3 is CASSFTGTSNTGELFF. As DNA, the CDR3 is TGCGCCAGCAGCTTTACCGGGACTTCGAACACCGGGGAGCTGTTTTTT.

The genes are TRBV18 and TRBJ2-5; maybe TRBD2 (6 bases). Between the trimmed V and J ends, which lost 2 bases and 0 bases, there was a span of 13 bases. Germline loops: CDR1 KGHSH, CDR2 LQKENI. CDR3 length: 16 amino acids. The DNA for the CDR3 is TGTGCCAGCTCACCAAGGAGGGTGGGAGACCAAGAGACCCAGTACTTC. It codes for CASSPRRVGDQETQYF.

The DNA of the CDR3 is TGTGCCATCAGCGGGACGTCAACGGGGGACACTGAAGCTTTCTTT. Translation: CAISGTSTGDTEAFF. The J gene is TRBJ1-1, the V gene TRBV10-3, with D perhaps TRBD1 (5 bases). V lost 6 bases and J lost 3, with 17 bases in between. Germline V gene data show CDR1 as ENHRY and CDR2 as SYGVKD. This CDR3 contains 15 residues.

The V and J genes are TRBV27 and TRBJ1-6; 11 positions match TRBD1. The germline CDR1 and CDR2 sequences are MNHEY and SMNVEV (reference sequence). Losses at the gene ends were 2 bases for V and 6 bases for J; bases not matched to a gene: 0. CDR3 length: 15 amino acids. CDR3: CASSLGTGGNSPLHF. The CDR3 bases are TGTGCCAGCAGTTTAGGGACAGGGGGTAATTCACCCCTCCACTTT.

The J gene is TRBJ1-2, the V gene TRBV2, with 9 bases fitting TRBD1. The germline CDR1 and CDR2 sequences are SNHLY and FYNNEI. The length of the CDR3 is 12 residues. The CDR3 DNA reads as TGTGCAAGACAGGGGGTGGACTATGGCTACACCTTC. The encoded protein is CARQGVDYGYTF.

The CDR3 spells CASRRGSGGTDTQYF. CDR3 nucleotide sequence: TGTGCCAGCAGGAGGGGTAGCGGGGGCACAGATACGCAGTATTTT. The chain employs TRBV6-5 and TRBJ2-3; 8 bases map to TRBD2. V was pared by 6 bases and J by 1 base, with 6 bases of the junction left unmatched. CDR1 and CDR2 (germline): MNHEY, SVGAGI. This CDR3 region has 15 residues.

This chain joins TRBV9 and TRBJ2-7, with D uncertain. Deletions cut 0 bases from V and 6 bases from J, with 13 bases between. This CDR3 is 14 amino acids long. Germline V gene sequence: CDR1 SGDLS, CDR2 YYNGEE. CDR3 bases: TGTGCCAGCAGCGTAGGGCTAGTACCCAGCGAGCAGTACTTC. Translated: CASSVGLVPSEQYF.

This clone occurred many times. The chain uses TRBV25-1 and TRBJ2-5, with 10 bases matching TRBD2. The CDR3 loop spans 15 amino acids. The V segment lost 4 bases and the J segment 4 bases; nucleotides outside the gene matches: 6. Germline V gene lookup returns CDR1 MGHDK and CDR2 SYGVNS. CDR3 in amino acids: CASSASSGGLETQYF. The CDR3 bases are TGTGCCAGCAGTGCGAGTAGCGGGGGGTTAGAGACCCAGTACTTC.

This clone has a handful of counts. The chain employs TRBV6-2 or TRBV6-3 and TRBJ2-3; D might be TRBD2 (6 bases). With 2 bases removed from V and 0 bases from J, the gap between germline ends came to 12 bases. CDR3 length: 16 amino acids. Germline CDR1 MNHEY, CDR2 SVGEGT. For the CDR3, the DNA is TGTGCCAGCAGTTACGGTCCAGGGACTAGCACAGATACGCAGTATTTT. Translated, it gives CASSYGPGTSTDTQYF.

The chain's CDR3 is CASSLRGNSQPQHF. The CDR3 DNA reads TGTGCCAGCAGTTTGCGGGGGAACAGTCAGCCCCAGCATTTT. The rearrangement links TRBV28 to TRBJ1-5, with D perhaps matching TRBD1 (5 bases). The V and J ends lost 3 bases and 6 bases respectively, with 12 bases between them. The CDR3 consists of 14 residues. Germline CDR1 MDHEN, CDR2 SYDVKM.

This clone was observed a few times. The chain joins TRBV20-1 to TRBJ2-3; D remains unclear. V was cut by 7 bases and J by 5 bases, with 10 bases left in between. The germline V gene has CDR1 DFQATT and CDR2 SNEGSKA (reference sequence). The CDR3 sequence is 11 residues long. The CDR3 region is CSVPRKDTQYF. The CDR3 DNA follows: TGCAGTGTCCCTAGGAAAGATACGCAGTATTTT.

This sequence joins TRBV27 and TRBJ2-5; tentative D call: TRBD1 (6 bases). The CDR3 extends over 12 amino acids. V was cut by 5 bases and J by 5 bases, with 9 bases left in between. From germline, CDR1 is MNHEY and CDR2 SMNVEV (reference sequence). Here the CDR3 DNA reads TGTGCCAGCAGTCCCCAGGGGGAGACCCAGTACTTC. It encodes CASSPQGETQYF.

The chain recombines TRBV19 with TRBJ2-5, with 7 positions matching TRBD1. The germline CDR1 and CDR2 sequences are LNHDA and SQIVND (reference sequence). The length of the CDR3 is 13 residues. The V segment lost 5 bases and the J segment 3 bases; nucleotides outside the gene matches: 3. In DNA, the CDR3 is TGTGCCAGTAGTGATACAGGGGAAGAGACCCAGTACTTC. Protein product: CASSDTGEETQYF.

The V and J genes are TRBV29-1 and TRBJ2-5; 13 bases match TRBD2. Germline loops: CDR1 SQVTM, CDR2 ANQGSEA. The CDR3 totals 16 residues. After removal of 6 bases from V and 3 bases from J, the junction contained 10 bases not matched to a gene. CDR3 nucleotides: TGCAGCGTAGAGGGGACTAGCGGGACCTGGGAAGAGACCCAGTACTTC. Encoded protein: CSVEGTSGTWEETQYF.

The chain is built from TRBV18 and TRBJ2-1, with 10 bases that match TRBD1. Germline V lookup: CDR1 KGHSH, CDR2 LQKENI. J was trimmed by 8 bases and V by 6 bases; bases with no gene match: 7. The CDR3 has 14 residues. This chain's CDR3 is CASSRTGGDYEQFF. Written as DNA, the CDR3 is TGTGCCAGCTCGAGGACAGGGGGGGATTATGAGCAGTTCTTC. Full variable domain (missing parts from reference TRBV18 and TRBJ2-1): NAGVMQNPRHLVRRRGQEARLRCSPMKGHSHVYWYRQLPEEGLKFMVYLQKENIIDESGMPKERFSAEFPKEGPSILRIQQVVRGDSAAYFCASSRTGGDYEQFFGPGTRLTVL.

V gene TRBV5-1 combines with J gene TRBJ1-2; 8 bases fit TRBD1. This CDR3 is built from 16 residues. Trimming took 4 bases from V and 1 from J; bases not matched to a gene: 9. Germline values: CDR1 SGHRS, CDR2 YFSETQ. CDR3: CASSPITGGVNYGYTF. The CDR3 DNA follows: TGCGCCAGCAGCCCAATCACAGGGGGTGTTAACTATGGCTACACCTTC.